This T cell receptor (beta chain) derives from a study of CD8 T cells in Susac syndrome. The RNA, about 0.45 to 1 ug, was put through reverse transcription using random hexamers. TCRdb reprocessed the immunoSEQ multiplex PCR reads via MiXCR and lists one record per CDR3 protein. The profile covers roughly 140,000 distinct CDR3 sequences, with over 85% appearing a single time and 0.2% to 0.25% taken by the ten largest. This CDR3 is built from 13 residues. Trimming stripped 1 base from V and 6 bases from J, with 9 bases between. Germline V gives CDR1 LGHDT, CDR2 YNNKEL (reference sequence). The chain uses TRBV3-1 and TRBJ2-5; D possibly corresponds to TRBD1 (6 bases). The sequence was obtained from a human donor with multiple sclerosis. Sequencing was done on a sample of CD8+ T cells from PBMCs. The DNA for the CDR3 is TGTGCCAGCAGCCAAGTCAGGGGTCAGACCCAGTACTTC. It encodes CASSQVRGQTQYF.